The entry that follows covers one T cell receptor beta chain sequence. This sample stems from a study of blood T cell repertoires in COVID-19. On the study more broadly: Whether acute or convalescent, the COVID-19 samples came from the United States, Italy and Spain.

Trimming stripped 8 bases from V and 0 bases from J, with 13 bases between. The V gene's germline CDR1 is LNHDA and CDR2 SQIVND (reference sequence). The CDR3 extends over 15 amino acids. Authors' processing steps: Cell counts per sample came from amplifying reference gene primers. The table came from immunoSEQ multiplex PCR; TCRdb's copy has only in-frame clones and leaves some out. Clone size and the V and J calls come from that table; the DNA yielded D and trimming. The sample lists under 300,000 clones; around 86% were seen once. This TCR was sampled from a man aged 18-30 years with active or convalescent COVID-19. Sequencing used peripheral blood. This rearrangement joins TRBV19 to TRBJ1-4; a weak D match, TRBD1 (6 bases). This CDR3 reads CASSYRAATNEKLFF. In DNA, the CDR3 is TGTGCCAGTTCGTACAGGGCTGCAACTAATGAAAAACTGTTTTTT.